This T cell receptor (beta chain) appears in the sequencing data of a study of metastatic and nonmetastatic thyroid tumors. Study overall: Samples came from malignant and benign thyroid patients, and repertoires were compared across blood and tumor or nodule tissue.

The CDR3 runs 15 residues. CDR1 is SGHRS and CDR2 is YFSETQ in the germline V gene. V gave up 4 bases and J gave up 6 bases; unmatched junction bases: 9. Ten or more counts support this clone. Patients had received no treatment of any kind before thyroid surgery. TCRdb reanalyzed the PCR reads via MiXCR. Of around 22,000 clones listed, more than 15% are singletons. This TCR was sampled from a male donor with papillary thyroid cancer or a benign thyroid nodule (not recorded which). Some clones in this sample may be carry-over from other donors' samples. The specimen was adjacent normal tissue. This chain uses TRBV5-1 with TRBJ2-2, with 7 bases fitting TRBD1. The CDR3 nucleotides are TGCGCCAGCAGCCTCGAGGGGGCTTATGCCGGGGAGCTGTTTTTT. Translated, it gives CASSLEGAYAGELFF.